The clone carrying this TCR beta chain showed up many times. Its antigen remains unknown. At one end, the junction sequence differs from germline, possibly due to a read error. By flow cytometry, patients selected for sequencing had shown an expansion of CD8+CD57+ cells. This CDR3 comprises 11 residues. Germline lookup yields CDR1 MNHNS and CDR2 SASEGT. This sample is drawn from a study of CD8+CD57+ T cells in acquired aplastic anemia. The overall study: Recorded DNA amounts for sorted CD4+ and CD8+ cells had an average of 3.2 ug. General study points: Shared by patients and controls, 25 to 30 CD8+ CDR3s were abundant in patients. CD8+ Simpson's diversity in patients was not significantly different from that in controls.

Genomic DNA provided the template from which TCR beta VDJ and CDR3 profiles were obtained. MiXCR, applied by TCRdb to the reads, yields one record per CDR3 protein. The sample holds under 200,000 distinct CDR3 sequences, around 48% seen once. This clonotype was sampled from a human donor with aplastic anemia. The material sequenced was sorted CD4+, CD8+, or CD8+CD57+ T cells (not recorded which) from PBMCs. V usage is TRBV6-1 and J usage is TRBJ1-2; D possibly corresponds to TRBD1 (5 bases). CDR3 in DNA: TGTGCCAGCTCGCTCGGTCCGGGACCTAACTTC. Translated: CASSLGPGPNF.